These 25 T cell receptor beta chains were sequenced from one sample in a study of blood T cell repertoires in COVID-19. Libraries were prepared by immunoSEQ multiplex PCR; TCRdb keeps only in-frame clonotypes and omits some of them. The table includes some 60,000 clones, around 80% detected once. Sequenced sample: peripheral blood. Receptors originate from a man younger than 40 with COVID-19, enrolled during active disease.

The rearrangement joins TRBV9 to TRBJ2-3, with 9 positions matching TRBD1. J was trimmed by 8 bases and V by 4 bases; bases with no gene match: 11. Germline lookup yields CDR1 SGDLS and CDR2 YYNGEE. The CDR3 has 15 amino acids. The CDR3 protein is CASSIGQGTGGTQYF. The DNA for the CDR3 is TGTGCCAGCAGCATCGGACAGGGGACCGGGGGTACGCAGTATTTT.

This rearrangement joins TRBV2 to TRBJ2-3; D possibly corresponds to TRBD2 (5 bases). Trimming took 8 bases from V and 0 from J, leaving 12 bases between them. Germline V gives CDR1 SNHLY, CDR2 FYNNEI. The CDR3 runs to 14 residues. CDR3 in amino acids: CASGRASSTDTQYF. The CDR3 region has the DNA TGTGCCAGCGGGCGGGCATCTAGCACAGATACGCAGTATTTT.

This clone is a singleton in its sample. This chain joins TRBV24-1 and TRBJ1-2; D is possibly TRBD1 (5 bases). The CDR3 is 13 amino acids. Between the trimmed V and J ends, which lost 3 bases and 3 bases, there was a span of 7 bases. CDR1 KGHDR and CDR2 SFDVKD come from the germline V gene. CDR3 in DNA: TGTGCCACCAGTGATCGACAGTACTATGGCTACACCTTC. Its translation is CATSDRQYYGYTF.

The gene calls are TRBV28 and TRBJ2-7; the match to TRBD1 covers 7 bases. CDR1 MDHEN and CDR2 SYDVKM come from the germline V gene. V shed 5 bases and J 3 bases; nucleotides not matched to a gene: 10. The CDR3 covers 15 residues. This CDR3 reads CASSPSTGSRYEQYF. CDR3 DNA: TGTGCCAGCAGTCCGTCGACAGGGTCCCGCTACGAGCAGTACTTC.

This clone was found a few times. The rearrangement joins TRBV10-3 to TRBJ1-1; no firm D call. The V end lost 3 bases, the J end lost 1 base, and 3 bases lay between the germline ends. This CDR3 region has 12 residues. Germline CDR1 ENHRY, CDR2 SYGVKD. CDR3: CAISDRNTEAFF. CDR3 DNA: TGTGCCATCAGTGACAGGAACACTGAAGCTTTCTTT.

This chain connects TRBV7-2 to TRBJ1-2; D is possibly TRBD1 (5 bases). CDR3 length equals 14 residues. Germline CDR1 is SGHTA and CDR2 is FQGNSA. Trimming stripped 1 base from V and 7 bases from J, with 13 bases between. The CDR3 sequence: CASSLGGGTLGYTF. The DNA of the CDR3 is TGTGCCAGCAGCTTAGGCGGGGGGACGCTTGGCTACACCTTC.

In its sample, this clone was seen a few times. V and J are TRBV28 and TRBJ1-5; no clear D gene. Per the germline V gene, CDR1 is MDHEN and CDR2 is SYDVKM. Trimming cost V 8 bases and J 0 bases, with 14 bases left between them. The CDR3 is 15 residues long. Written as DNA, the CDR3 is TGTGCCAGCTCGGGGAGGGAGGATAGCAATCAGCCCCAGCATTTT. It yields the protein CASSGREDSNQPQHF.

The gene calls are TRBV27 and TRBJ2-1; TRBD2 matches 12 bases. After removal of 0 bases from V and 0 bases from J, the junction contained 6 bases not matched to a gene. The CDR3 is made up of 19 amino acids. CDR1 MNHEY and CDR2 SMNVEV come from the germline V gene (reference sequence). In DNA, the CDR3 is TGTGCCAGCAGTTTATCTACAGGACTAGCGGGGATCTCCTACAATGAGCAGTTCTTC. It translates to CASSLSTGLAGISYNEQFF.

The V and J genes are TRBV7-3 and TRBJ2-5; D possibly corresponds to TRBD1 (5 bases). CDR3 size: 15 residues. The ends were cut back, 0 bases at V and 4 bases at J, with 12 bases in the middle. CDR1 and CDR2 from the germline V gene are SGHTA and FQGTGA. CDR3 residues: CASSLTSGRGETQYF. The CDR3 DNA is TGTGCCAGCAGCTTAACGTCGGGTAGGGGAGAGACCCAGTACTTC.

This chain joins TRBV28 and TRBJ2-7, with D maybe TRBD2 (5 bases). The CDR3 runs to 19 residues. V lost 2 bases to trimming and J lost 0 bases, with 23 bases between them. Looked up from germline, CDR1 is MDHEN and CDR2 is SYDVKM. The CDR3 sequence: CASSLGLVRSGLLSYEQYF. The DNA for the CDR3 is TGTGCCAGCAGTTTAGGCTTGGTACGGAGCGGACTCCTCTCCTACGAGCAGTACTTC.

The chain links TRBV27 to TRBJ2-3, with 8 nucleotides matching TRBD2. The CDR3 has 17 residues. Germline trimming cut 0 bases from V and 6 bases from J; bases unmatched to any gene: 11. Germline values: CDR1 MNHEY, CDR2 SMNVEV (reference sequence). The CDR3 reads CASSLSRAGAGGDTQYF. The CDR3 DNA reads as TGTGCCAGCAGTTTATCGAGAGCGGGGGCCGGAGGGGATACGCAGTATTTT.

This clone has just one count. The rearrangement links TRBV5-1 to TRBJ2-4; the D is unclear. The CDR3 runs 16 residues. The germline V gene has CDR1 SGHRS and CDR2 YFSETQ. Deletions cut 0 bases from V and 1 base from J, with 11 bases between. The CDR3 nucleotides are TGCGCCAGCAGCTTGGGGGCAGGTCTCGCCAAAAACATTCAGTACTTC. Translated, it gives CASSLGAGLAKNIQYF.

This rearrangement joins TRBV4-3 to TRBJ2-3; no firm D call. V was shortened by 1 base and J by 3 bases, with 8 bases between the two germline ends. The CDR3 is 14 residues long. Germline CDR1 and CDR2: LGHNA and YSLEER. The CDR3 loop is CASSQAYGTDTQYF. In DNA form, the CDR3 reads TGCGCCAGCAGCCAAGCGTACGGGACAGATACGCAGTATTTT.

Only a few counts were recorded for this clone. This chain uses TRBV3-1 (or the pseudogene TRBV3-2) with TRBJ2-7; D might be TRBD2 (5 bases). This CDR3 is built from 14 residues. Germline assignment: CDR1 LGHDT and CDR2 YNNKEL (reference sequence). V lost 6 bases, J lost 9 bases, and 21 bases lay in between. CDR3 residues: CASSGEGPVVRQYF. The CDR3 nucleotides are TGTGCCAGCAGTGGAGAGGGCCCCGTCGTGCGGCAGTACTTC.

The chain links TRBV27 to TRBJ1-6, with D uncertain. The CDR3 is 13 amino acids. V lost 6 bases to trimming and J lost 3 bases, with 6 bases between them. Germline CDR1 and CDR2: MNHEY and SMNVEV (reference sequence). The CDR3 region is CASRAVYNSPLHF. The CDR3 region has the DNA TGTGCCAGCAGAGCGGTCTATAATTCACCCCTCCACTTT.

The genes are TRBV7-2 and TRBJ1-2; D may be TRBD1 (6 bases). The V end was cut by 8 bases, the J end by 7 bases, with 17 bases between. CDR3 length: 13 amino acids. Germline CDR1 reads SGHTA; CDR2 reads FQGNSA. The CDR3 sequence is CASGGGEMSGYTF. Written as DNA, the CDR3 is TGTGCCAGCGGAGGGGGGGAAATGTCTGGCTACACCTTC.

This clone was observed a few times. The chain is built from TRBV10-3 and TRBJ1-1, with D perhaps matching TRBD1 (6 bases). The CDR3 length is 15 residues. Germline values: CDR1 ENHRY, CDR2 SYGVKD. The V end lost 3 bases, the J end lost 0 bases, and 11 bases lay between the germline ends. In DNA form, the CDR3 reads TGTGCCATCAGTGACGACAGGTCGATGAACACTGAAGCTTTCTTT. As protein: CAISDDRSMNTEAFF.

V is TRBV12-1 and J is TRBJ1-5; the table names TRBD1, a call not compared with the DNA. TRBV12-1 has pseudogene status. CDR3 length: 14 amino acids. CDR3 DNA sequence: TGTGCCAGCAGCCAACAGGGGGGAAATCAGCCCCAGCATTTT. Translation gives CASSQQGGNQPQHF.

The rearrangement links TRBV11-2 to TRBJ2-1, with 7 nucleotides matching TRBD2. CDR1 SGHAT and CDR2 FQNNGV come from the germline V gene. CDR3 length: 15 residues. V shed 3 bases and J 10 bases; nucleotides not matched to a gene: 12. The DNA for the CDR3 is TGTGCCAGCAGCTTGGACAACCGGGGGGATCGGGAGCAGTTCTTC. Amino acid sequence: CASSLDNRGDREQFF.

The CDR3 DNA is TGCGCCAGCAGCCTTCTGGGACTAGCGGGGGGAGTTCCCAAAAACATTCAGTACTTC. Its protein product is CASSLLGLAGGVPKNIQYF. The chain links TRBV4-1 to TRBJ2-4; TRBD2 matches at 15 bases. Per germline, CDR1 MGHRA and CDR2 YSYEKL. The CDR3 runs to 19 residues. The junction had 9 bases not matched to a gene; V was cut back by 4 bases and J by 2 bases.

The chain carries TRBV6-5 and TRBJ2-7; TRBD1 agrees at 8 bases. The J segment lost 5 bases and the V segment lost 6 bases, leaving 12 bases of the junction unmatched. This CDR3 is built from 15 residues. Germline V gene sequence: CDR1 MNHEY, CDR2 SVGAGI. This chain's CDR3 is CASSPPAGGFNEQYF. In nucleotides, the CDR3 is TGTGCCAGCAGCCCCCCGGCAGGGGGCTTTAACGAGCAGTACTTC.

This clone showed up just a few times. The DNA for the CDR3 is TGTGCCAGCAGAACGGGACAGGGTATTGGAGGCTACACCTTC. Residues: CASRTGQGIGGYTF. This sequence joins TRBV28 and TRBJ1-2; 9 bases line up with TRBD1. V lost 6 bases, J lost 8 bases, and 10 bases stayed unmatched. There are 14 residues in the CDR3. The germline V gene encodes CDR1 MDHEN and CDR2 SYDVKM.

V gene TRBV11-3 combines with J gene TRBJ2-4, with D possibly matching TRBD1 (6 bases). V was trimmed by 4 bases and J by 8 bases, leaving 9 bases between them. This CDR3 has 12 residues. Germline V gene data show CDR1 as SGHNT and CDR2 as YENEEA. CDR3 region: CASSSYRDIQYF. The CDR3, as DNA: TGTGCCAGCAGCTCGTACAGGGACATTCAGTACTTC. Based on the CDR3 plus reference TRBV11-3 and TRBJ2-4, the full variable domain is EAGVVQSPRYKIIEKKQPVAFWCNPISGHNTLYWYLQNLGQGPELLIRYENEEAVDDSQLPKDRFSAERLKGVDSTLKIQPAELGDSAVYLCASSSYRDIQYFGAGTRLSVL.

The chain recombines TRBV30 with TRBJ1-1, with D maybe TRBD1 (6 bases). Germline V gives CDR1 GTSNPN, CDR2 SVGIG (reference sequence). The V end was cut by 4 bases, the J end by 1 base, with 7 bases between. This CDR3 has 12 residues. CDR3 DNA: TGTGCCTGGACAGGGGCGAACACTGAAGCTTTCTTT. It codes for CAWTGANTEAFF.

V and J are TRBV7-6 and TRBJ2-1; 11 bases agree with TRBD2. CDR3 length: 15 amino acids. Per germline, CDR1 SGHVS and CDR2 FNYEAQ. J lost 10 bases, V lost 5 bases, and 10 bases had no gene match. The CDR3 loop is CASSPRALAGGEQFF. DNA for the CDR3: TGTGCCAGCAGCCCTAGGGCCTTAGCGGGGGGGGAGCAGTTCTTC.